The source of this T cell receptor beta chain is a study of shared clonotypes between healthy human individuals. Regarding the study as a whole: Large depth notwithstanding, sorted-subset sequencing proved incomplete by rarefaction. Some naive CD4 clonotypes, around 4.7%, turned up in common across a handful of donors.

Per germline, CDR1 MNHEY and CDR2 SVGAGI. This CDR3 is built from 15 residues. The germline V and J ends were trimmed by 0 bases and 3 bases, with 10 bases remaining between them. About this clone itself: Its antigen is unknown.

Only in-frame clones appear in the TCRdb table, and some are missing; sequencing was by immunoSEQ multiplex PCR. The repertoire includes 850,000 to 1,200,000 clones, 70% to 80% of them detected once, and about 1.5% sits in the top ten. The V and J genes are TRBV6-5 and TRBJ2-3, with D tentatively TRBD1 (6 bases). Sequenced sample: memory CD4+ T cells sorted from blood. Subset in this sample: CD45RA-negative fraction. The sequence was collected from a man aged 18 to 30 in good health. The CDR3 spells CASSYSQRGTDTQYF. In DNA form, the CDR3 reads TGTGCCAGCAGTTACTCACAGAGGGGGACAGATACGCAGTATTTT.